Included here is one T cell receptor beta chain sequence, with context. No cognate antigen has been identified for it. No quality values exist for individual bases; no much larger clone is one base distant. The treatment or condition label of this sample denotes: preoperative locoregional IRX-2 cytokine immunotherapy. The samples were obtained from a phase Ib study that tested preoperative, locoregional IRX-2 cytokine immunotherapy meant to prime immune responses. Patients with early-stage breast cancer who were given IRX-2 before surgery served as donors. From the cysteine up to the phenylalanine, the CDR3 has a length of 15 residues. The read is trimmed to its CDR3 DNA, 45 bases read in frame from base 1. The V end loses 0 bases and the J end loses 0 bases, and a stretch of 6 bases separates them. Per the germline V gene (reference sequence), LNHDA is the CDR1 and SQIVND is the CDR2. The sample belongs to a study of preoperative IRX-2 immunotherapy in early breast cancer (dated by TCRdb to the late 2010s).

The library was produced with the immunoSEQ multiplex PCR assay. TCRdb re-hosts the immuneACCESS table, in-frame sequences only. Its copies lack some clones; in the studies checked, an unresolved V gene accounts for under half of them, and the cause for the rest is not known. This sample lists 3,000 to 3,500 clones; approximately 76% were detected once. The ten largest clonotypes hold around 7% of the sample. Here the chain combines TRBV19 and TRBJ1-5, with the D gene too uncertain to name. The clonotype comes from a human donor with breast cancer. Sequenced here: tumor tissue, sampled after IRX-2 immunotherapy. CDR3 reads: CASSIEVNSNQPQHF. In nucleotides, the sequence is TGTGCCAGTAGTATAGAGGTTAATAGCAATCAGCCCCAGCATTTT.